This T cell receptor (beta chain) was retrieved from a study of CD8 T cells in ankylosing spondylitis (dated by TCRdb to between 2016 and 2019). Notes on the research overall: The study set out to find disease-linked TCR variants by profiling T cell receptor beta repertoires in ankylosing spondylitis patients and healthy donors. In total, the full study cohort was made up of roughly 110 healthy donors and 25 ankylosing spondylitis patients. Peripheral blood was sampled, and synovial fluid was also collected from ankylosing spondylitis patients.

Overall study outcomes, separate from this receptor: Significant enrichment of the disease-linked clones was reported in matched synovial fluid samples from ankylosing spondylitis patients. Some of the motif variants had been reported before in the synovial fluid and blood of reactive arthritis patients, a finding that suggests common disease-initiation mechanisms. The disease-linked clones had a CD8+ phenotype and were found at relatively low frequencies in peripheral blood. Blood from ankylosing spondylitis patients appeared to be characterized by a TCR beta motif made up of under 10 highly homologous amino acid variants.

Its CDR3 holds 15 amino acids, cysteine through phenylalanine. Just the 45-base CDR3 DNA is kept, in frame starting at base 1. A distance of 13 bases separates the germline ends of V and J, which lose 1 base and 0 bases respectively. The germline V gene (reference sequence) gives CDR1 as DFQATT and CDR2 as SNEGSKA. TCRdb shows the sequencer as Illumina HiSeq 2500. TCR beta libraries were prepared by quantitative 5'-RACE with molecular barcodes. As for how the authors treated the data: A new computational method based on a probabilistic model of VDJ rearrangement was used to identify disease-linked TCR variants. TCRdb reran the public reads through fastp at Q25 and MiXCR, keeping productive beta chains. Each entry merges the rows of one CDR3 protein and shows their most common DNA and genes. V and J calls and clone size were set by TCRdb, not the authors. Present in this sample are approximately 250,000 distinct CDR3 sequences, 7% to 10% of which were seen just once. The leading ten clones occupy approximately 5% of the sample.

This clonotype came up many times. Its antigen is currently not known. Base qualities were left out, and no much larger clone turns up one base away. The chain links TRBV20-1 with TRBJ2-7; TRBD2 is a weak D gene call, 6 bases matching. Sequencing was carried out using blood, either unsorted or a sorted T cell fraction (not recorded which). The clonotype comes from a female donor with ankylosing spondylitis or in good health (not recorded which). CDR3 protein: CSARGIGTSSYEQYF. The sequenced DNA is TGCAGTGCTAGAGGGATCGGGACTTCCTCCTACGAGCAGTACTTC.